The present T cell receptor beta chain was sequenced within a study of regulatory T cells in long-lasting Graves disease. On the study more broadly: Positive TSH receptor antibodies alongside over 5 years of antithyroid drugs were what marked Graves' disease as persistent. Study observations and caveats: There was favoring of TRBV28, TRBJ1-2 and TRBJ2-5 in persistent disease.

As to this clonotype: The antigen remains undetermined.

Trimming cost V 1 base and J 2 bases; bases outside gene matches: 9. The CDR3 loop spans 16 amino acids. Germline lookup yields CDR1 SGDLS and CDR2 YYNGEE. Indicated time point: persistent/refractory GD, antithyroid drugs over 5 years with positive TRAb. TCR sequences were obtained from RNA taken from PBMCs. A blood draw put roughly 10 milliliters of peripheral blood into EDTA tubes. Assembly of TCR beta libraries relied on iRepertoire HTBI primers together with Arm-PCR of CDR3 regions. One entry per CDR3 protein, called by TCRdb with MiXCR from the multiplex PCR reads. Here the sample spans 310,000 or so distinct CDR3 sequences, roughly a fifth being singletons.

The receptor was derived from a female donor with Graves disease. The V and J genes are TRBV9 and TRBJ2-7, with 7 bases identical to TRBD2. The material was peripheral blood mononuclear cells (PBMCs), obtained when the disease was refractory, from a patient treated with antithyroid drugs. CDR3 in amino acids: CASSVTGGRGAYEQYF. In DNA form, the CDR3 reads TGTGCCAGCAGCGTAACGGGCGGGAGAGGAGCCTACGAGCAGTACTTC.